The TCR beta chain under discussion was sequenced for a study of early T cells in non-severe SARS-CoV-2 infection. TCRdb reanalysed the 5' RACE reads using MiXCR and keeps one entry per CDR3 protein. The sample lists over 50,000 distinct CDR3 sequences, around 13% occurring once. This clonotype is medium-sized by share. The sequenced sample was whole blood. The clonotype comes from an adult who was a healthcare worker with PCR-confirmed SARS-CoV-2 infection or an uninfected control (not recorded which).

For the CDR3, the DNA is TGTGCCAGCAGCCCAGGGGGGAATGGGAACACTGAAGCTTTCTTT. It is translated as CASSPGGNGNTEAFF. The rearrangement links TRBV4-2 to TRBJ1-1; 7 bases are a match to TRBD1. Germline V CDR1 and CDR2: LGHNA, YNFKEQ. The CDR3 totals 15 residues. V was clipped by 4 bases and J by 1 base; unmatched bases: 6.